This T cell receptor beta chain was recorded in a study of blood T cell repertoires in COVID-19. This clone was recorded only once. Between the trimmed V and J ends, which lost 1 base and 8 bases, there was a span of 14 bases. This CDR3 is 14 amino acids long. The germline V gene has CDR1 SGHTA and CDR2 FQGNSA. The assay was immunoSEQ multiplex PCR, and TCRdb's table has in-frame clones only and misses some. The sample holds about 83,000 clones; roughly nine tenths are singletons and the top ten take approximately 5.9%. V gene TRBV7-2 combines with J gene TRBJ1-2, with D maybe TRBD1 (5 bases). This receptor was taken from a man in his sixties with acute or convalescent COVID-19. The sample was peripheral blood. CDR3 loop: CASSLGFGGFGYTF. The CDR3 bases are TGTGCCAGCAGCTTAGGATTTGGGGGGTTCGGCTACACCTTC.